This TCR beta chain was retrieved from a study of identical twins. Healthy Caucasian individuals made up all the donors. The CDR3 spans 12 residues. Unmatched junction bases numbered 7, after V lost 5 bases and J lost 12 bases. From germline, CDR1 is SEHNR and CDR2 FQNEAQ (reference sequence). This clonotype was seen only a few times. TCRdb itself ran the 5' RACE reads through MiXCR, one entry per CDR3 protein. This table has approximately 700,000 distinct CDR3 sequences, 15% to 20% appearing once. The sample also formed part of further work on T cells expressing NK-cell markers. That work adds: All TCR beta repertoires analysed originated from sorted CD3+CD56+NKG2C+, CD3+CD56+NKG2C- and CD3+CD56-NKG2C+ T cells. Specificity for HCMV among expanded NKG2C+ T cell clones was not established.

This chain uses TRBV7-9 with TRBJ2-1, with TRBD1 matching 7 bases. The origin of this receptor is a woman aged 18-29 years in good health. Sequencing was carried out using PBMCs. CDR3 coding DNA: TGTGCCAGCAGCCCGACAGGGTCTTGGCAGTTCTTC. This sequence encodes CASSPTGSWQFF.